Shown below are 16 T cell receptor beta chains from a single sample sequenced in a study of T cell responses to AZD1222 COVID-19 vaccine. Libraries were prepared by immunoSEQ multiplex PCR; TCRdb keeps only in-frame clonotypes and omits some of them. The sample includes under 140,000 clones, around 90% of them seen just once. Sequenced here: peripheral blood, sampled on day 0 of AZD1222 vaccination. The receptors here all came from an adult in good health.

The chain employs TRBV13 and TRBJ1-3; D is possibly TRBD1 (5 bases). The germline CDR1 and CDR2 sequences are PRHDT and FYEKMQ (reference sequence). Trimming took 5 bases from V and 0 from J, leaving 14 bases between them. The CDR3 length is 16 residues. This CDR3 is CASSPGTVSSGNTIYF. CDR3 in DNA: TGTGCCAGCAGCCCAGGGACGGTGAGCTCTGGAAACACCATATATTTT.

The chain uses TRBV18 and TRBJ2-5; 9 bases fit TRBD2. The CDR3 length is 15 residues. Germline CDR1 reads KGHSH; CDR2 reads LQKENI. J was trimmed by 7 bases and V by 3 bases; bases with no gene match: 9. The CDR3 nucleotides read TGTGCCAGCTCACCTAGCGGGGGCCGGGAAGGGACCCAGTACTTC. This encodes CASSPSGGREGTQYF.

Turning to this clone: A junction end diverges from the germline sequence, so it may reflect a read error. The chain couples TRBV5-6 to TRBJ1-2; D call uncertain. The V gene's germline CDR1 is SGHDT and CDR2 YYEEEE. The CDR3 sequence is 11 residues long. CDR3 in amino acids: CASSLEYGCTF. CDR3 nucleotide sequence: TGTGCCAGCAGCTTGGAGTACGGCTGCACCTTC.

The J gene is TRBJ2-4, the V gene TRBV20-1, with D unclear. V was clipped by 3 bases and J by 0 bases, with 15 bases between them. Germline-derived CDR1 and CDR2 are DFQATT and SNEGSKA (reference sequence). The CDR3 is 16 residues long. The CDR3 reads CSASSAGELAKNIQYF. DNA of the CDR3: TGCAGTGCTAGTTCAGCAGGCGAACTAGCCAAAAACATTCAGTACTTC.

This chain connects TRBV2 to TRBJ1-2; D uncertain. V lost 4 bases and J lost 5, with 14 bases in between. This CDR3 has 14 residues. Germline values: CDR1 SNHLY, CDR2 FYNNEI. The CDR3 is CASSAVTPEYGYTF. CDR3 nucleotides: TGTGCCAGCAGTGCCGTGACACCTGAATATGGCTACACCTTC.

The rearrangement links TRBV2 to TRBJ2-7, with 7 nucleotides matching TRBD2. The CDR3 length is 13 residues. CDR1 is SNHLY, CDR2 FYNNEI, per germline. Trimming cost V 0 bases and J 7 bases; bases outside gene matches: 3. The DNA of the CDR3 is TGTGCCAGCAGTGAAGCGGGAGGGACTGAGCAGTACTTC. Encoded protein: CASSEAGGTEQYF.

This chain uses TRBV6-5 with TRBJ1-2, with TRBD1 identical over 7 bases. Germline V gene data show CDR1 as MNHEY and CDR2 as SVGAGI. The CDR3 totals 14 residues. V trimming: 6 bases; J trimming: 4 bases; junction bases outside the gene matches: 8. Written as DNA, the CDR3 is TGTGCCAGCAGAAGCCGGGACAGCACCTATGGCTACACCTTC. Amino acids: CASRSRDSTYGYTF.

The J gene is TRBJ2-7, the V gene TRBV7-8; 14 positions match TRBD2. The CDR3 contains 15 residues. Germline loops: CDR1 SGHVS, CDR2 FQNEAQ. V was pared by 6 bases and J by 3 bases, with 4 bases of the junction left unmatched. CDR3 nucleotides: TGTGCCAGCAGACGGACTAGCGGGGGGATCTACGAGCAGTACTTC. It codes for CASRRTSGGIYEQYF. Together with reference TRBV7-8 and TRBJ2-7, the CDR3 gives the full variable domain: GAGVSQSPRYKVAKRGQDVALRCDPISGHVSLFWYQQALGQGPEFLTYFQNEAQLDKSGLPSDRFFAERPEGSVSTLKIQRTQQEDSAVYLCASRRTSGGIYEQYFGPGTRLTVT.

This clone is labeled medium-sized. The chain has TRBV27 and TRBJ1-2; 12 positions match TRBD1. The ends lost 5 bases at V and 6 bases at J; junction bases unmatched: 7. The germline V gene has CDR1 MNHEY and CDR2 SMNVEV (reference sequence). There are 15 residues in the CDR3. CDR3 protein: CASSPTGTGGDGYTF. CDR3 sequence (DNA): TGTGCCAGCAGTCCAACCGGGACAGGGGGCGATGGCTACACCTTC.

This sequence joins TRBV27 and TRBJ2-7; TRBD2 matches at 10 bases. V gave up 3 bases and J gave up 6 bases; unmatched junction bases: 11. The length of the CDR3 is 16 residues. CDR1 and CDR2 from the germline V gene are MNHEY and SMNVEV (reference sequence). The CDR3 here is CASSLGSGRFPREQYF. CDR3 sequence (DNA): TGTGCCAGCAGTTTGGGTAGCGGGAGGTTTCCCCGCGAGCAGTACTTC.

The chain couples TRBV9 to TRBJ1-2; D gene uncertain. CDR1 and CDR2 (germline): SGDLS, YYNGEE. With 3 bases removed from V and 2 bases from J, the gap between germline ends came to 5 bases. This CDR3 is 12 amino acids long. CDR3: CASSETNYGYTF. The CDR3 DNA sequence: TGTGCCAGCAGCGAGACAAACTATGGCTACACCTTC.

This rearrangement joins TRBV2 to TRBJ1-1, with D maybe TRBD1 (5 bases). In germline, CDR1 is SNHLY, CDR2 FYNNEI. V lost 2 bases and J lost 0, with 13 bases in between. The CDR3 is 16 amino acids. Written as DNA, the CDR3 is TGTGCCAGCAGTGAAAACCACGGGGGGATGAACACTGAAGCTTTCTTT. Translated: CASSENHGGMNTEAFF.

This chain links TRBV3-1 (or the pseudogene TRBV3-2) with TRBJ1-1; the D gene is possibly TRBD1 (6 bases). Germline V gene sequence: CDR1 LGHDT, CDR2 YNNKEL (reference sequence). V was cut by 4 bases and J by 7 bases, with 7 bases left in between. CDR3 length equals 11 residues. This CDR3 is CASSLTGEAFF. The CDR3 coding sequence is TGTGCCAGCAGCCTGACAGGTGAAGCTTTCTTT.

CDR3 DNA: TGTGCCAGCAGCCATAGGTGGAGCATGAACACTGAAGCTTTCTTT. It translates to CASSHRWSMNTEAFF. The chain employs TRBV3-1 (or the pseudogene TRBV3-2) and TRBJ1-1; no firm D call. Per germline, CDR1 LGHDT and CDR2 YNNKEL (reference sequence). Trimming took off 3 bases at V and 0 bases at J, with 11 bases between the two ends. The CDR3 covers 15 residues.

The chain recombines TRBV11-2 with TRBJ2-1; 9 positions match TRBD2. The CDR3 covers 14 residues. V trimming: 4 bases; J trimming: 8 bases; junction bases outside the gene matches: 6. CDR1 SGHAT and CDR2 FQNNGV come from the germline V gene. The CDR3 region has the DNA TGTGCCAGCAGCTATAGCGGGGGACGGGATGAGCAGTTCTTC. Its protein product is CASSYSGGRDEQFF. The entire variable domain, with the rest obtained from reference TRBV11-2 and TRBJ2-1, is as follows: EAGVAQSPRYKIIEKRQSVAFWCNPISGHATLYWYQQILGQGPKLLIQFQNNGVVDDSQLPKDRFSAERLKGVDSTLKIQPAKLEDSAVYLCASSYSGGRDEQFFGPGTRLTVL.

This clone was seen a few times. The chain couples TRBV18 to TRBJ1-2; no clear D. This CDR3 has 14 residues. Trimming left V 6 bases short and J 4 bases short, with 15 bases between. Germline CDR1 KGHSH, CDR2 LQKENI. CDR3 protein: CASSPSQEPYGYTF. The CDR3 nucleotides read TGTGCCAGCTCCCCTTCCCAAGAACCCTATGGCTACACCTTC.